The entry below gives a single T cell receptor beta chain sequence along with its context. Germline CDR1 and CDR2: SNHLY and FYNNEI. This CDR3 has 15 amino acids. The V segment lost 8 bases and the J segment 3 bases; nucleotides outside the gene matches: 12. Each cell subset's genomic DNA was divided evenly among several immunoSEQ plates. When replicate PCRs were run on sorted subsets, they used about 220 ng DNA, 30,000 to 35,000 T cell genomes. The table came from immunoSEQ multiplex PCR; TCRdb's copy has only in-frame clones and leaves some out. The sample lists 1,500,000 or so clones, approximately 96% occurring once. The data were obtained in a study of shared clonotypes between healthy human individuals. Study-level information: Participating donors consisted of two women and a few men aged 18 to 49.

The V gene is TRBV2, the J gene TRBJ2-5, with 7 bases fitting TRBD1. The sample was naive CD4+ T cells sorted from blood. Stated subset: CD45RA+ positively selected. The receptor was derived from a man younger than 45 in good health. For the CDR3, the DNA is TGTGCCAGCCGTCCGCGTCCGGGACAGAAAGAGACCCAGTACTTC. The encoded protein is CASRPRPGQKETQYF.